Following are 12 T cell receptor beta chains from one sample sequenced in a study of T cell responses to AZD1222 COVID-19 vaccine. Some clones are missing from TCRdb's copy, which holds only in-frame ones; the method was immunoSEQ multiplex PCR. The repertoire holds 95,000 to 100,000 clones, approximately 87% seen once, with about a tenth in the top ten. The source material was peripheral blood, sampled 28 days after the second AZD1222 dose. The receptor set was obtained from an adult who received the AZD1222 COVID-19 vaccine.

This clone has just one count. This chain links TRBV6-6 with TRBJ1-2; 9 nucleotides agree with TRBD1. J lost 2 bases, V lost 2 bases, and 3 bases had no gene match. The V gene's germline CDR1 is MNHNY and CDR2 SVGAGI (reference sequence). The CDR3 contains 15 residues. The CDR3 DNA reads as TGTGCCAGCAGTTACGAGGGACAGGGCAACTATGGCTACACCTTC. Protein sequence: CASSYEGQGNYGYTF.

The CDR3 bases are TGTGCCAGCAGCTTAATGGGCAGGACAACTAATGAAAAACTGTTTTTT. Protein product: CASSLMGRTTNEKLFF. V gene TRBV7-3 combines with J gene TRBJ1-4; no reliable D call. CDR1 is SGHTA and CDR2 is FQGTGA in the germline V gene. This CDR3 is 16 amino acids long. V was shortened by 1 base and J by 0 bases, with 9 bases between the two germline ends.

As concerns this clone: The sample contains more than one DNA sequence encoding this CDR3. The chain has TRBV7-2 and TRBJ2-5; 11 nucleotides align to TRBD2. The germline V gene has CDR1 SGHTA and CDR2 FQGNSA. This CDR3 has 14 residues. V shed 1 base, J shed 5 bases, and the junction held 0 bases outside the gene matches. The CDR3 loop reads CASSLGLAGETQYF. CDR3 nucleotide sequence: TGTGCCAGCAGCTTAGGACTAGCGGGGGAGACCCAGTACTTC.

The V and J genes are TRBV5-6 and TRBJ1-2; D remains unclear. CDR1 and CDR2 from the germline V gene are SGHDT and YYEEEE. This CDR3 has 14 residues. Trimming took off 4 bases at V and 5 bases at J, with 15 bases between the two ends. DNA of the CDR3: TGTGCCAGCAGCCCCTATTACGATAATTATGGCTACACCTTC. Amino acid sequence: CASSPYYDNYGYTF.

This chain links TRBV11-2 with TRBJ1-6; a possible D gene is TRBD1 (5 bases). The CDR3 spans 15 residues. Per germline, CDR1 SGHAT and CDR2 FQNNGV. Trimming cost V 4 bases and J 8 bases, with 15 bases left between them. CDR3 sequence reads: CASSSHQLGDSPLHF. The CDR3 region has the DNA TGTGCCAGCAGCTCCCATCAATTAGGGGATTCACCCCTCCACTTT.

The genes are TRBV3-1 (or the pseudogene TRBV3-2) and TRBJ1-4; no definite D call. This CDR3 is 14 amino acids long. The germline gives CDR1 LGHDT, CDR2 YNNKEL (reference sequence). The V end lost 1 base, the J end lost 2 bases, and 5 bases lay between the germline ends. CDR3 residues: CASSQGHTNEKLFF. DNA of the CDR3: TGTGCCAGCAGCCAAGGACATACTAATGAAAAACTGTTTTTT.

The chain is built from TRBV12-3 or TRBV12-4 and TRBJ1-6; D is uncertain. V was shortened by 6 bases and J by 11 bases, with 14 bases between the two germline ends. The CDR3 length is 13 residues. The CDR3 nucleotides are TGTGCCAGCAGCGTCGGGGAGCCAGCACCCCTCCACTTT. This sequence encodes CASSVGEPAPLHF.

CDR3 sequence: CASSLGQGRKETQYF. The CDR3 coding sequence is TGTGCCAGCAGTTTAGGACAGGGTCGAAAGGAGACCCAGTACTTC. The rearrangement uses TRBV6-5 and TRBJ2-5; 8 positions match TRBD1. The CDR3 runs to 15 residues. V lost 4 bases to trimming and J lost 5 bases; unmatched junction nucleotides: 9. CDR1 MNHEY and CDR2 SVGAGI come from the germline V gene.

CDR3 in amino acids: CASSPGQGVTKVYEQYF. CDR3 DNA sequence: TGCGCCAGCAGTCCGGGACAGGGTGTTACGAAGGTCTACGAGCAGTACTTC. The chain carries TRBV5-1 and TRBJ2-7; 9 nucleotides align to TRBD1. The germline V gene has CDR1 SGHRS and CDR2 YFSETQ. The CDR3 loop spans 17 amino acids. V lost 5 bases and J lost 3; bases outside the gene matches: 15.

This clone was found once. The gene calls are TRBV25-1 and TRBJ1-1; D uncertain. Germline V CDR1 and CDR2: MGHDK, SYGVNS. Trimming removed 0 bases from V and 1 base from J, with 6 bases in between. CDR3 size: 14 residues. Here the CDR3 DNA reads TGTGCCAGCAGTGAATACGGGAAGAACACTGAAGCTTTCTTT. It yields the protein CASSEYGKNTEAFF.

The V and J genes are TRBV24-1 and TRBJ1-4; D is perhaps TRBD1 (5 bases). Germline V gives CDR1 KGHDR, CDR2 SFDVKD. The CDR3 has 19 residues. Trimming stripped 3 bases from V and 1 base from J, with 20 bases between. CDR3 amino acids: CATSDLGPRGALTNEKLFF. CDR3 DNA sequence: TGTGCCACCAGTGATCTGGGCCCAAGGGGAGCCCTAACTAATGAAAAACTGTTTTTT.

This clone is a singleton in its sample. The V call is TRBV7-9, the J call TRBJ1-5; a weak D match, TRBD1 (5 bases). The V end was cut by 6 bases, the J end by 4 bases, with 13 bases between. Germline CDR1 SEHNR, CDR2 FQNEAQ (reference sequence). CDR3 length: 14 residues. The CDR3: CASRSRGPNQPQHF. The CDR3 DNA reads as TGTGCCAGCAGATCGAGGGGCCCTAATCAGCCCCAGCATTTT.